This paragraph covers one T cell receptor (beta chain) sequence. Its target is unknown. The entry originates in a study of OX40 agonist ivuxolimab in advanced cancers. About the research overall: The dose of intravenous ivuxolimab that patients received every 2 weeks ranged from 0.01 to 10 mg/kg. Study-wide results and limits: Expanded clones were, on average, more numerous in CD8+ T cells than in CD4+. Researchers did not establish what antigens the expanded peripheral T cells target.

The germline V gene encodes CDR1 SGHTA and CDR2 FQGNSA. This CDR3 is built from 16 residues. V was clipped by 5 bases and J by 2 bases; unmatched bases: 4. TCRdb's table, derived via immunoSEQ multiplex PCR, lists solely in-frame clones and lacks some. The sample yields about 48,000 clones, about 81% seen once. This receptor was identified in an adult with an advanced solid tumor such as melanoma, head and neck, liver or kidney cancer. The sequenced sample was CD4+ or CD8+ T cells sorted from blood, obtained in a trial of the OX40 agonist ivuxolimab. The V call is TRBV7-2, the J call TRBJ2-3; TRBD2 agrees at 13 bases. The CDR3 is CASSQGTSGATDTQYF. CDR3 nucleotides: TGTGCCAGCAGCCAAGGGACTAGCGGGGCCACAGATACGCAGTATTTT.